The clone carrying this TCR beta chain was observed a handful of times. The entry originates in a study of blood T cell repertoires in COVID-19. Study background: Collection of acute and convalescent COVID-19 samples took place in the United States, Italy and Spain. From T cells, B-cell-depleted T cells, or PBMCs came the material, which was cDNA or gDNA.

In the study's own analysis: Reference gene primer amplification in the assay estimated nucleated cell counts. Profiling relied on immunoSEQ multiplex PCR, and the TCRdb table lists in-frame clones only, not all of them. V and J calls and clone size are as listed in that table; D and trimming were resolved from the DNA. The sample holds about 88,000 clones, 90% seen once. CDR1 and CDR2 from the germline V gene are MNHEY and SMNVEV (reference sequence). The V end lost 4 bases, the J end lost 1 base, and 17 bases lay between the germline ends. The CDR3 has 16 amino acids. Those enrolled in Seattle joined during active infection and were followed longitudinally afterward.

This receptor was obtained from a man younger than 30 with COVID-19, enrolled during active disease. The sample consisted of peripheral blood. The rearrangement joins TRBV27 to TRBJ2-7; D is perhaps TRBD1 (6 bases). CDR3 amino acids: CASSWGRTGSSYEQYF. In DNA, the CDR3 is TGTGCCAGCAGTTGGGGCCGAACAGGGAGTTCCTACGAGCAGTACTTC.